The sequence of this T cell receptor (beta chain) was determined in a study of human T cells and chemical hapten exposure. This clonotype was seen a few times. TCRdb re-analysed the RACE reads in MiXCR, keeping a single row per CDR3 protein. The table records about 250,000 distinct CDR3 sequences, over 7.5% of them present only once. The time point is: pre-sensitization, week 0. Treatment denoted: therapeutic diphenylcyclopropenone sensitization with weekly scalp DPC. The material was whole blood, obtained in connection with sensitization to the hapten diphenylcyclopropenone (DPC). The receptor's source is a man younger than 30 with alopecia areata. Some clones in this sample may be carry-over from other donors' samples.

CDR3 sequence (DNA): TGCAGTGCTAGTTTAGGGACAGGAAACACCATATATTTT. It is translated as CSASLGTGNTIYF. The V and J genes are TRBV20-1 and TRBJ1-3, with a weak D call TRBD1 (6 bases). CDR1 and CDR2 (germline): DFQATT, SNEGSKA (reference sequence). The CDR3 spans 13 residues. Trimming stripped 3 bases from V and 4 bases from J, with 10 bases between.